This TCR beta chain was profiled in a study of cytomegalovirus exposure and HLA in healthy donors. The PCR made use of 60 Vbeta and 13 Jbeta primers. Authors' processing steps: An analysis performed later counted around 86 million unique TCR beta chains (roughly 11 million of them shared). Sequencing was performed with immunoSEQ multiplex PCR; in TCRdb, only in-frame clones are kept and a portion is missing. V and J calls plus clone size are reproduced from that table; the DNA served to infer D and trimming. This sample has some 170,000 clones, with 70% to 85% found just once. The donors gave bone marrow, and they were healthy. This clone appeared a few times. The antigen is unknown. Notes on the study in general: Most sequenced TCRs were rare (though some public TCRs occurred in many donors). When analyzed later, a missense DCLRE1C variant was found to be linked to TCR beta V- and J-gene trimming.

Trimming stripped 4 bases from V and 3 bases from J, with 13 bases between. The CDR3 contains 14 residues. The germline V gene has CDR1 SGHRS and CDR2 YFSETQ. The receptor comes from a man aged 35 to 55 in good health and CMV-seronegative. The chain links TRBV5-1 to TRBJ1-1; D unresolved. Sequencing used PBMCs. The CDR3 sequence is CASSTRGSDTEAFF. Here the CDR3 DNA reads TGCGCCAGCAGCACCCGAGGGAGTGACACTGAAGCTTTCTTT.